This T cell receptor (beta chain) was recorded in a study of early T cells in non-severe SARS-CoV-2 infection. The overall study: Unsorted whole blood bulk RNA was sequenced, with unpaired chains.

Individual cDNA molecules were tagged with unique molecular identifiers, the study reported. TCRdb passed the 5' RACE reads through MiXCR, listing each CDR3 protein once. The sample has under 30,000 distinct CDR3 sequences, 3.5% to 5.5% seen once. Study results and limitations: VDJdb matching favored anti-spike CD8 responses, missing private and CD4 specificities.

This clonotype was found many times. Its matching antigen is unknown. Sequenced: whole blood. This sequence was found in an adult who was a healthcare worker with PCR-confirmed SARS-CoV-2 infection or an uninfected control (not recorded which).

CDR3: CASSLGDYTDTQYF. CDR3 in DNA: TGTGCCAGCAGCTTGGGGGACTACACAGATACGCAGTATTTT. The J gene is TRBJ2-3, the V gene TRBV5-6; TRBD2 aligns across 7 bases. Losses at the gene ends were 0 bases for V and 2 bases for J; bases not matched to a gene: 0. CDR3 length: 14 amino acids. Germline values: CDR1 SGHDT, CDR2 YYEEEE.